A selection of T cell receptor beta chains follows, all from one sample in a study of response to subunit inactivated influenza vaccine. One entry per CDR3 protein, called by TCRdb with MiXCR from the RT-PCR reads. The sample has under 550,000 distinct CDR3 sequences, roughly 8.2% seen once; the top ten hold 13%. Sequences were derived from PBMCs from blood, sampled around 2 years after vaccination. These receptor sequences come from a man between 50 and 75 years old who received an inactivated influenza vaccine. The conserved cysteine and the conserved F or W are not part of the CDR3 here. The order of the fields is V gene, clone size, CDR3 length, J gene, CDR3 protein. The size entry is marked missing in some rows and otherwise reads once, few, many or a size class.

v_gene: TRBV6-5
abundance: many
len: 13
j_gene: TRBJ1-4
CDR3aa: ASSYSGGGSEKLF

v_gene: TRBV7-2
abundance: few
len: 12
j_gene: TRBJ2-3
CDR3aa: ASSFGELTDTQY

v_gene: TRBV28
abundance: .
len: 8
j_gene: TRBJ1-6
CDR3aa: ASGHRRTH

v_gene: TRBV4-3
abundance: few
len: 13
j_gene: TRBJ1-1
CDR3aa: ASSQLGQPNTEAF

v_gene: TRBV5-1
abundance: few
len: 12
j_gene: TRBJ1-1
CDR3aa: ASSLVTGTTEAF

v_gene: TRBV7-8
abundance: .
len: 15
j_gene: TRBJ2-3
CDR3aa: ASSRAWTSGRPNTQY

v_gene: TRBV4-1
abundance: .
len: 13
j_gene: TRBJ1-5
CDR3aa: ASSPQGGSGQPQH

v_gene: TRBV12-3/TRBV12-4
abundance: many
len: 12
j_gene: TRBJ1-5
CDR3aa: ASSLWDSNQPQH

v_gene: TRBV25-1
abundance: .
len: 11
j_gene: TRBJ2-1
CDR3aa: ASSRDLYNEQF

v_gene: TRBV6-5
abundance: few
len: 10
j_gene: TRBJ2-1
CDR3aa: ASRSGGYEQF

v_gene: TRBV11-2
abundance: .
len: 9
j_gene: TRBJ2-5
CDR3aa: ASSSIGTQY

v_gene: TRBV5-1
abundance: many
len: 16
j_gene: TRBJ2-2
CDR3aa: ASSYRSPGQGSTGELF

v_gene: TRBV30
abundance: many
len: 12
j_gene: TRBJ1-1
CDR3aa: AWTPRQPNTEAF

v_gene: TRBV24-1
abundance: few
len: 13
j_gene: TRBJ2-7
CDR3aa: ATSEGDGRTYERY

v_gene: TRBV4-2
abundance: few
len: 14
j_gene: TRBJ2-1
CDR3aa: ASSQAGTSGHNEQF

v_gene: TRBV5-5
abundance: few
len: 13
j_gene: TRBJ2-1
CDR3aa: ASSARWTPFNEQF

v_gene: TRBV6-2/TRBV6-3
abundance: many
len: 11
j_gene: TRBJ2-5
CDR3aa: ASSLDGSGVQY

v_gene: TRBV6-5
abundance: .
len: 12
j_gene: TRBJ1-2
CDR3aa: ASSYRTGGRGYT

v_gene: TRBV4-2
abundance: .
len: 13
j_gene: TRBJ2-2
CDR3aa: ASSQDRWGRGELF

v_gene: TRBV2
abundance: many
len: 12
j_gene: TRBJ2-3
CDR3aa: ASSALDSTDTQY

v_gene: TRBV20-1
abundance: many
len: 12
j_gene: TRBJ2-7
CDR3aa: SASRGLALEEQY

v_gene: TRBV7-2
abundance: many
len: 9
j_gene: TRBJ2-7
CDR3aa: ASSLVTGQY

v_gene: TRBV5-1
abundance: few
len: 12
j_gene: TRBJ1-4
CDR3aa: ASSWGRTDEKLF